These 9 T cell receptor beta chains were sequenced from one sample in a study of PD-1 blockade in classical Hodgkin lymphoma (dated by TCRdb to the early 2020s). The method behind the library was the immunoSEQ multiplex PCR assay. This immuneACCESS table, as held by TCRdb, lists in-frame sequences with V and J called but not all clones. Of the missing ones, under half trace to an unresolved V gene in checked studies; the others have no known cause. This sample is represented by around 26,000 clones; almost 85% of them were singletons. Of the sample, around 10% falls within the top ten clones. What the time point label conveys for this sample: cycle 2 day 1 (C2D1) of nivolumab. Every trial patient had relapsed following autologous stem cell transplantation, and prior brentuximab vedotin exposure was what differed among cohorts A, B and C. The source was peripheral blood mononuclear cells (PBMCs), collected before the second cycle of nivolumab. Source of these receptors: a human donor with classical Hodgkin lymphoma.

The rearrangement joins TRBV9 to TRBJ2-1; 8 bases match TRBD2. The germline V gene encodes CDR1 SGDLS and CDR2 YYNGEE. There are 15 residues in the CDR3. V lost 4 bases and J lost 9; bases outside the gene matches: 12. DNA of the CDR3: TGTGCCAGCAGCATTGCGGGGGGCTCGCCATCTGAGCAGTTCTTC. Protein product: CASSIAGGSPSEQFF.

V gene TRBV9 combines with J gene TRBJ2-1; D ambiguous. V lost 4 bases and J lost 12, with 20 bases in between. The CDR3 has 14 residues. Per the germline V gene, CDR1 is SGDLS and CDR2 is YYNGEE. CDR3 nucleotide sequence: TGTGCCAGCAGCCCCGGGCAGGCTCCCTGGTTGCAGTTCTTC. This gives the protein CASSPGQAPWLQFF.

The J gene is TRBJ2-5, the V gene TRBV7-2; 12 bases map to TRBD2. Trimming removed 7 bases from V and 3 bases from J; junction bases left unmatched: 18. This CDR3 has 19 residues. Germline CDR1 reads SGHTA; CDR2 reads FQGNSA. The CDR3: CASTSPVTSGGPEEETQYF. DNA of the CDR3: TGTGCCAGCACCTCCCCTGTAACTAGCGGGGGGCCGGAAGAAGAGACCCAGTACTTC. The complete variable domain, with remaining parts taken from reference TRBV7-2 and TRBJ2-5, reads GAGVSQSPSNKVTEKGKDVELRCDPISGHTALYWYRQSLGQGLEFLIYFQGNSAPDKSGLPSDRFSAERTGGSVSTLTIQRTQQEDSAVYLCASTSPVTSGGPEEETQYFGPGTRLLVL.

The gene calls are TRBV28 and TRBJ2-1; tentatively, D is TRBD2 (7 bases). Trimming stripped 6 bases from V and 4 bases from J, with 22 bases between. Germline V gene data show CDR1 as MDHEN and CDR2 as SYDVKM. CDR3 length equals 17 residues. The CDR3 sequence: CASRPTGASGKYNEQFF. The DNA for the CDR3 is TGTGCCAGCAGACCCACGGGGGCTAGCGGAAAGTACAATGAGCAGTTCTTC.

The chain uses TRBV2 and TRBJ2-7; D ambiguous. The CDR3 sequence is 13 residues long. CDR1 SNHLY and CDR2 FYNNEI come from the germline V gene. Between the trimmed V and J ends, which lost 5 bases and 1 base, there was a span of 9 bases. Here the CDR3 DNA reads TGTGCCAGCAGTCCCTTCGGGTCCTACGAGCAGTACTTC. This gives the protein CASSPFGSYEQYF.

The rearrangement uses TRBV11-2 and TRBJ1-3; D is unresolved. This CDR3 has 14 residues. The germline CDR1 and CDR2 sequences are SGHAT and FQNNGV. Trimming removed 3 bases from V and 4 bases from J, with 10 bases in between. The chain's CDR3 is CASSLQVSGNTIYF. The CDR3 DNA sequence: TGTGCCAGCAGCTTGCAGGTTTCAGGAAACACCATATATTTT.

V gene TRBV7-3 combines with J gene TRBJ2-1; 7 nucleotides align to TRBD1. The CDR3 loop spans 15 amino acids. Per the germline V gene, CDR1 is SGHTA and CDR2 is FQGTGA. The junction had 4 bases not matched to a gene; V was cut back by 2 bases and J by 3 bases. The CDR3 nucleotides are TGTGCCAGCAGCTTATCCCGGGACAGCTACAATGAGCAGTTCTTC. Residues: CASSLSRDSYNEQFF.

This clone came up a few times. This rearrangement joins TRBV6-1 to TRBJ2-3; 9 bases are shared with TRBD1. J lost 6 bases, V lost 6 bases, and 7 bases had no gene match. From germline, CDR1 is MNHNS and CDR2 SASEGT. The CDR3 has 14 amino acids. The CDR3 sequence is CASSLGTGSDTQYF. CDR3 nucleotides: TGTGCCAGCAGCCTAGGGACAGGGTCGGATACGCAGTATTTT.

The chain uses TRBV29-1 and TRBJ2-7; D gene uncertain. CDR3 length: 12 amino acids. From germline, CDR1 is SQVTM and CDR2 ANQGSEA. V shed 4 bases and J shed 2 bases, with 9 bases lying between them. DNA of the CDR3: TGCAGCGTTGGCGTCAGAGCCTACGAGCAGTACTTC. Encoded protein: CSVGVRAYEQYF.